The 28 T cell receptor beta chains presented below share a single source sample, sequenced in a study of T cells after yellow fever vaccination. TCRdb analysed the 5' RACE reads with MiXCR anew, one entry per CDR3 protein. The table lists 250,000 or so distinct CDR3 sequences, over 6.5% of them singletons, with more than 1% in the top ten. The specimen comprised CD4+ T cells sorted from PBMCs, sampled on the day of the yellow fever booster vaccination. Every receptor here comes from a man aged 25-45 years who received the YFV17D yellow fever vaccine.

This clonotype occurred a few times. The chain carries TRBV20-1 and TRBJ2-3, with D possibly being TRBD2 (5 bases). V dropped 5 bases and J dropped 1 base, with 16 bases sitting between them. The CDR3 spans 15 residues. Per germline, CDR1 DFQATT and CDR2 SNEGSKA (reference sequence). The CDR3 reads CSALLLESGTDTQYF. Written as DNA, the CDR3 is TGCAGTGCTCTCCTACTAGAATCCGGCACAGATACGCAGTATTTT.

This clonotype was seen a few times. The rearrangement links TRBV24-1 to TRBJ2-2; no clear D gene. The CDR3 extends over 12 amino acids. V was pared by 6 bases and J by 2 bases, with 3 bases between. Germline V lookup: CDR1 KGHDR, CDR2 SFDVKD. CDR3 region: CATSHNTGELFF. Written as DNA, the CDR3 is TGTGCCACCAGTCATAACACCGGGGAGCTGTTTTTT.

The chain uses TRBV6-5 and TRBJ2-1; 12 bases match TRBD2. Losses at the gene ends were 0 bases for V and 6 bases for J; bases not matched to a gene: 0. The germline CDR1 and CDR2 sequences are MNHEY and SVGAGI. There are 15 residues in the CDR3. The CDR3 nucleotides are TGTGCCAGCAGTTACTCGGGACTAGCGGGCAATGAGCAGTTCTTC. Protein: CASSYSGLAGNEQFF.

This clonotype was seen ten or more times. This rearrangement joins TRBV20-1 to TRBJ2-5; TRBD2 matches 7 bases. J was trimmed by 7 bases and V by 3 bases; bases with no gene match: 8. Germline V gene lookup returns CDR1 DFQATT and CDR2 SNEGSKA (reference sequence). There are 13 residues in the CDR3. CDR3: CSASRLAVGTQYF. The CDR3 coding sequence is TGCAGTGCTAGCCGTCTAGCGGTGGGGACCCAGTACTTC.

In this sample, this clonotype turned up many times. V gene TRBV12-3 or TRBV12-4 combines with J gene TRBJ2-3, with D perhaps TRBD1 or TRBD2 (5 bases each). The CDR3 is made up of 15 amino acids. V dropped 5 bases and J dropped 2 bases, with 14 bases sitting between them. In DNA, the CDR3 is TGTGCCAGCAGTAACCGGGACGGATACACAGATACGCAGTATTTT. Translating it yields CASSNRDGYTDTQYF.

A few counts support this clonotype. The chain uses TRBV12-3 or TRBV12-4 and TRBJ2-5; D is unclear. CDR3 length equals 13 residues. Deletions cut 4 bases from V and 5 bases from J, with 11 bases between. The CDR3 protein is CASSYNSWETQYF. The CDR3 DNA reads TGTGCCAGCAGTTATAACTCCTGGGAGACCCAGTACTTC.

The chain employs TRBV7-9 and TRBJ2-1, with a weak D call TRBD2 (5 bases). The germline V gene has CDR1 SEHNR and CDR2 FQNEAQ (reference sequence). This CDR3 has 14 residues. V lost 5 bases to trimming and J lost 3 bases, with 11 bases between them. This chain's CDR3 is CASSKEEVYNEQFF. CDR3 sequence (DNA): TGTGCCAGCAGCAAGGAGGAGGTCTACAATGAGCAGTTCTTC.

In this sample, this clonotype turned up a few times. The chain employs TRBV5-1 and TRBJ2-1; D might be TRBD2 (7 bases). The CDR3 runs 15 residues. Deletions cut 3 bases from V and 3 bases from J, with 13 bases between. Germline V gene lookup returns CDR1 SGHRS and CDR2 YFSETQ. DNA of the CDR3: TGCGCCAGCAGCTCGAGCGGGACAAGCTACAATGAGCAGTTCTTC. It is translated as CASSSSGTSYNEQFF.

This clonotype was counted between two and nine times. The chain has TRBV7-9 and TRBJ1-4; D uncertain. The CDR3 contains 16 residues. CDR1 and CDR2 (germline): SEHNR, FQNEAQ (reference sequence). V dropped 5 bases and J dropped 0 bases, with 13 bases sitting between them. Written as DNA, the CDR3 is TGTGCCAGCAGCCCCAATACGGCGGCAACTAATGAAAAACTGTTTTTT. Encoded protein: CASSPNTAATNEKLFF.

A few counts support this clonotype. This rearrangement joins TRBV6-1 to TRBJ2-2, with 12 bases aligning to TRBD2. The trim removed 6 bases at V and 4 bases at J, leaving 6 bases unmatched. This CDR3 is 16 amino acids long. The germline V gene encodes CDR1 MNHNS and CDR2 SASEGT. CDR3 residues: CASRVLAGGITGELFF. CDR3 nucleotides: TGTGCCAGCAGAGTCCTAGCGGGAGGGATCACCGGGGAGCTGTTTTTT.

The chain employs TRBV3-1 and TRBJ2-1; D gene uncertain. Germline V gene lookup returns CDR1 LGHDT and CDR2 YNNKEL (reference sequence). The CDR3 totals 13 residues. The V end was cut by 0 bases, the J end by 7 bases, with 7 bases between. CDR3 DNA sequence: TGTGCCAGCAGCCAAGATCTGCGTAATGAGCAGTTCTTC. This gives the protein CASSQDLRNEQFF.

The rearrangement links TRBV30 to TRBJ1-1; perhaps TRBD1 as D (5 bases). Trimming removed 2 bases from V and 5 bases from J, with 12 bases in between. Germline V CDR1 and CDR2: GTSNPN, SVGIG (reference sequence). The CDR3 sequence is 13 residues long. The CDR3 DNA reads TGTGCCTGGAGTTCCGGGGCCAAAACTGAAGCTTTCTTT. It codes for CAWSSGAKTEAFF.

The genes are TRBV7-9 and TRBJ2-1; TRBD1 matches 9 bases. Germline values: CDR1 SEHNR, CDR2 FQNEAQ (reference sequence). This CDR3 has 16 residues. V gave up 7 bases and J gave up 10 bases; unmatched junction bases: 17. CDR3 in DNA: TGTGCCAGCACCCGATACGCTGGGGGGACAGGGCGCGAGCAGTTCTTC. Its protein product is CASTRYAGGTGREQFF.

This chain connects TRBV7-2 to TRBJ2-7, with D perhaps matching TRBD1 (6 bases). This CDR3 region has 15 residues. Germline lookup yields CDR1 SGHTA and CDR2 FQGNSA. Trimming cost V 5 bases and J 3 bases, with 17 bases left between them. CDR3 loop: CASSAAGVPVYEQYF. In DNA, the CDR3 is TGTGCCAGCAGCGCTGCAGGGGTTCCGGTCTACGAGCAGTACTTC.

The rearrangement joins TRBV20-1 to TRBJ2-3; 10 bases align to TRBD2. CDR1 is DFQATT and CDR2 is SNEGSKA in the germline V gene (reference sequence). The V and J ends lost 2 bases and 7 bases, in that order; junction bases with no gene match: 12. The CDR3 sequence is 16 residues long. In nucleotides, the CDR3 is TGCAGTGCTAGAAGGACTAGCGGCACCCACGGGTATACGCAGTATTTT. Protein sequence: CSARRTSGTHGYTQYF.

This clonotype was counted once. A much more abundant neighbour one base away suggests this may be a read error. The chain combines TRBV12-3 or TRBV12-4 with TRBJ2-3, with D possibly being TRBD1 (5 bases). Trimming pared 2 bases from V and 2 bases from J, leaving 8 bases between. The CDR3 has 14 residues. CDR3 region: CASSLTTVTDTQYF. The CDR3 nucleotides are TGTGCCAGCAGTTTAACGACAGTCACAGATACGCAGTATTTT.

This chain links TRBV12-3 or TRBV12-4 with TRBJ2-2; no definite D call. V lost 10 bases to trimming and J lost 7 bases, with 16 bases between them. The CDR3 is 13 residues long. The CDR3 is CAILSGPGGELFF. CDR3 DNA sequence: TGTGCCATCTTATCAGGCCCCGGCGGGGAGCTGTTTTTT.

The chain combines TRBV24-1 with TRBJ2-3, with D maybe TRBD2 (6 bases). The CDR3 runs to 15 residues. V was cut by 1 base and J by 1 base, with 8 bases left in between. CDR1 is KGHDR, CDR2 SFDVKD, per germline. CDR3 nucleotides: TGTGCCACCAGTGATTTTGCGGGACGCACAGATACGCAGTATTTT. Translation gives CATSDFAGRTDTQYF.

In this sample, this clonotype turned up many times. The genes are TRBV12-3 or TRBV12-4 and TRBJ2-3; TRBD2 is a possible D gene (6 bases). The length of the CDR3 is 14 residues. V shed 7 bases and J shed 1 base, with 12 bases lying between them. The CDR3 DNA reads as TGTGCCAGCACCTCACTAGCCGGCACAGATACGCAGTATTTT. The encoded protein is CASTSLAGTDTQYF.

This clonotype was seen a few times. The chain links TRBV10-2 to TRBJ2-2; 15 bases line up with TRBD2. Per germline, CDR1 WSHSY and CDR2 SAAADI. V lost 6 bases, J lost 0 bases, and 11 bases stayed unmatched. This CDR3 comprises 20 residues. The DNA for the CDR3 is TGCGCCAGCAGCGGAAGGACTAGCGGGGGGGGGTCCGCGAACACCGGGGAGCTGTTTTTT. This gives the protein CASSGRTSGGGSANTGELFF.

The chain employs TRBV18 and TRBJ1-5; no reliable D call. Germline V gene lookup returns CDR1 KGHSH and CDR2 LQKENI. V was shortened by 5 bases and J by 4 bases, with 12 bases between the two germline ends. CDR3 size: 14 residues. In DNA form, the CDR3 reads TGTGCCAGCTCAGCAGGTAGCCTAAATCAGCCCCAGCATTTT. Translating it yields CASSAGSLNQPQHF.

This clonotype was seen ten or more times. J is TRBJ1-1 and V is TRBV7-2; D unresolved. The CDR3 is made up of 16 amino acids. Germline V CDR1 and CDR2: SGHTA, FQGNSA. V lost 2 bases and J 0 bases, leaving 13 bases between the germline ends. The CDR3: CASSLTPGAMNTEAFF. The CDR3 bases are TGTGCCAGCAGCTTAACCCCGGGCGCCATGAACACTGAAGCTTTCTTT.

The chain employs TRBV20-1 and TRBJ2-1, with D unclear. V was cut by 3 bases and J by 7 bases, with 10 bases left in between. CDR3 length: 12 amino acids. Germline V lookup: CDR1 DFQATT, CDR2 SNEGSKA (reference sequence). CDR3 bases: TGCAGTGCTAGTTTGCGGCGTAATGAGCAGTTCTTC. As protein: CSASLRRNEQFF.

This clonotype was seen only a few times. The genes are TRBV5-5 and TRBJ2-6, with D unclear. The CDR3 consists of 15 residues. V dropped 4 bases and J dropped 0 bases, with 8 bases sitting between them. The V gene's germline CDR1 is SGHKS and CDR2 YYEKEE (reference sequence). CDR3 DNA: TGTGCCAGCAGCCCGGCGAGCTCTGGGGCCAACGTCCTGACTTTC. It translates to CASSPASSGANVLTF. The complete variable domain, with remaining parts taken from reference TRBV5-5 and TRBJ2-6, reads DAGVTQSPTHLIKTRGQQVTLRCSPISGHKSVSWYQQVLGQGPQFIFQYYEKEERGRGNFPDRFSARQFPNYSSELNVNALLLGDSALYLCASSPASSGANVLTFGAGSRLTVL.

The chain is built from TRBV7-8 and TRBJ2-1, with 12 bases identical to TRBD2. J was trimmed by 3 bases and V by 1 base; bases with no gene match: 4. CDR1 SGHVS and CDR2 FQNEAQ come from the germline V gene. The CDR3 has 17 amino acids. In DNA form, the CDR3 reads TGTGCCAGCAGCTTAGTGACTAGCGGGAGATACTACAATGAGCAGTTCTTC. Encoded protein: CASSLVTSGRYYNEQFF.

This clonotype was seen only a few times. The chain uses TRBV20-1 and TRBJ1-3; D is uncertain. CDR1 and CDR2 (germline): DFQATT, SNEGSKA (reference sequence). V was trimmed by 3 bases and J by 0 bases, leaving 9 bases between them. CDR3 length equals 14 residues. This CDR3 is CSARRSHSGNTIYF. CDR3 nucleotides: TGCAGTGCTAGGCGAAGCCACTCTGGAAACACCATATATTTT.

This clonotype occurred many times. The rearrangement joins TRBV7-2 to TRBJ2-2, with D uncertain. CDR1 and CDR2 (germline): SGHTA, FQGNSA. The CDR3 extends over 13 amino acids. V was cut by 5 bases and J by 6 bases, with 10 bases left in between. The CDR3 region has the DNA TGTGCCAGCAGCCTTGCCCCCTCCGGGGAGCTGTTTTTT. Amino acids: CASSLAPSGELFF.

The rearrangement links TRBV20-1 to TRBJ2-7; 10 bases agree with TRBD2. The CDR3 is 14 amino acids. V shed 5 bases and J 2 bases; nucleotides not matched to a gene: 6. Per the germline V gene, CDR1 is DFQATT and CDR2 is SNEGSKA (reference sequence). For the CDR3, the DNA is TGCAGTGCTGGGTTAGCGGGAGGCGCCTACGAGCAGTACTTC. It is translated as CSAGLAGGAYEQYF.